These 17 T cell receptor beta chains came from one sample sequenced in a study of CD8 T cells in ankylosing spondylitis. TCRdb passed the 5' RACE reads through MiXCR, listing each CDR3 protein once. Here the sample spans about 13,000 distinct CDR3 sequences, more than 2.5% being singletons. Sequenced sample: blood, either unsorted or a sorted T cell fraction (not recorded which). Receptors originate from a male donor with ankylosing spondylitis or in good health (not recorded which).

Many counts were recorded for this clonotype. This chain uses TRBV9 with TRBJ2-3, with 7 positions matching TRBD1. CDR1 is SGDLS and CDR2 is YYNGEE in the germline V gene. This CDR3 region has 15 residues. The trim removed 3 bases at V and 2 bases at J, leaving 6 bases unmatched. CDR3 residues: CASSATGYDTDTQYF. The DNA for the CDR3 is TGTGCCAGCAGCGCGACAGGGTACGACACAGATACGCAGTATTTT.

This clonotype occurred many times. CDR3: CASAHTDTQYF. The CDR3 coding sequence is TGTGCCAGCGCTCACACAGATACGCAGTATTTT. This chain joins TRBV9 and TRBJ2-3; D gene ambiguous. Looked up from germline, CDR1 is SGDLS and CDR2 is YYNGEE. Trimming pared 7 bases from V and 2 bases from J, leaving 5 bases between. The CDR3 extends over 11 amino acids. Together with reference TRBV9 and TRBJ2-3, the CDR3 gives the full variable domain: DSGVTQTPKHLITATGQRVTLRCSPRSGDLSVYWYQQSLDQGLQFLIQYYNGEERAKGNILERFSAQQFPDLHSELNLSSLELGDSALYFCASAHTDTQYFGPGTRLTVL.

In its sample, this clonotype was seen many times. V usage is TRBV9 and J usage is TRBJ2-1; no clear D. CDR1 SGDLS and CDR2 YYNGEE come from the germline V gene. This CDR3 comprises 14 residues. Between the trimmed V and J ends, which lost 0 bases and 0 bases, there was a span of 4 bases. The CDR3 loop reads CASSVGPSYNEQFF. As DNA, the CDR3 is TGTGCCAGCAGCGTAGGCCCCTCCTACAATGAGCAGTTCTTC.

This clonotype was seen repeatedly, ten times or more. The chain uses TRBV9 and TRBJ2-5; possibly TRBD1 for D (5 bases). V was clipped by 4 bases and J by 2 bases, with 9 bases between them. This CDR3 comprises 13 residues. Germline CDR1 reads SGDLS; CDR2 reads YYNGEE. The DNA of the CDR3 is TGTGCCAGCAGCTTTCAGGGACAAGAGACCCAGTACTTC. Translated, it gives CASSFQGQETQYF.

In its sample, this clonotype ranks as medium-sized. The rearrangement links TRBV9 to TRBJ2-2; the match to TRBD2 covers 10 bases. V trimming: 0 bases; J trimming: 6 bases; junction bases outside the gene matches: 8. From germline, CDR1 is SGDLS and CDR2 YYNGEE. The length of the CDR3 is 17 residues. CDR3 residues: CASSVDASGRLAGELFF. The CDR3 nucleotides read TGTGCCAGCAGCGTAGATGCTAGCGGGAGATTGGCCGGGGAGCTGTTTTTT.

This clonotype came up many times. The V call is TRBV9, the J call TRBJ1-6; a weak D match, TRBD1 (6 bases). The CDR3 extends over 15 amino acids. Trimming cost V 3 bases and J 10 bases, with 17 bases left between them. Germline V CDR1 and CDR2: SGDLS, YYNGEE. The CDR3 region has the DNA TGTGCCAGCAGCGCGGAACACAGGGAATACTCACCCCTCCACTTT. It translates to CASSAEHREYSPLHF.

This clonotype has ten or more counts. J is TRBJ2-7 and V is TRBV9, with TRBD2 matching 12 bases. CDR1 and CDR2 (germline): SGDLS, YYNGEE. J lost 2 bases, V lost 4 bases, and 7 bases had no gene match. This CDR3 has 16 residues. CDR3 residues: CASSPRTSGVPYEQYF. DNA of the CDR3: TGTGCCAGCAGCCCACGGACTAGCGGGGTCCCCTACGAGCAGTACTTC.

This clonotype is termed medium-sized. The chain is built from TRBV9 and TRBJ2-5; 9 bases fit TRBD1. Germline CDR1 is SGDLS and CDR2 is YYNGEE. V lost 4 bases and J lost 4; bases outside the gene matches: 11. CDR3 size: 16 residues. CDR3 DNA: TGTGCCAGCAGCCCGCACCCGGGACAGGGAGGAGAGACCCAGTACTTC. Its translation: CASSPHPGQGGETQYF.

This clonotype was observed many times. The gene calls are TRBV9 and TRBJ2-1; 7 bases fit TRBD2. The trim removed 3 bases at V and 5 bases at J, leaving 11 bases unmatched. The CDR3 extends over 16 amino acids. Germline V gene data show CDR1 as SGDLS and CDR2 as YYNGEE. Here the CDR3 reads CASSGGKAGVHNEQFF. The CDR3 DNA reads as TGTGCCAGCAGCGGAGGAAAGGCGGGGGTCCACAATGAGCAGTTCTTC.

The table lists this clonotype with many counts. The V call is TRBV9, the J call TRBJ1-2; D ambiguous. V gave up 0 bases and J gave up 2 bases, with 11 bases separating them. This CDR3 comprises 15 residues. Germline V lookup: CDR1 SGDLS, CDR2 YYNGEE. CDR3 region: CASSVGSSLNYGYTF. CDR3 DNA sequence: TGTGCCAGCAGCGTAGGGTCCAGTCTCAACTATGGCTACACCTTC.

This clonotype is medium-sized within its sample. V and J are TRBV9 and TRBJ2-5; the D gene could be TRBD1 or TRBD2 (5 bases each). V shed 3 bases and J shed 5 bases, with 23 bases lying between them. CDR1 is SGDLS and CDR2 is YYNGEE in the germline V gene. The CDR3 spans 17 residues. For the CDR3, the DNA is TGTGCCAGCAGCGAGCAAGGGAGCGGACACCCGGGGGAGACCCAGTACTTC. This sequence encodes CASSEQGSGHPGETQYF.

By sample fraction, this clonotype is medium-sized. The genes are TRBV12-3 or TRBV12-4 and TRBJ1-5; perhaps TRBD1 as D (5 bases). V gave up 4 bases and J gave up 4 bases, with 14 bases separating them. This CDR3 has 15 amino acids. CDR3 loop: CASSWNRGVNQPQHF. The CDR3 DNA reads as TGTGCCAGCAGTTGGAATAGAGGGGTTAATCAGCCCCAGCATTTT.

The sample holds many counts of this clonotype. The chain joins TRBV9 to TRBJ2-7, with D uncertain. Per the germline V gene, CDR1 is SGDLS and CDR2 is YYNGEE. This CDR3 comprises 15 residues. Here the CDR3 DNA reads TGTGCTCGCAGCGTAGGAAGCGTTCCTGCCTACGAGCAGTACTTC. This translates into CARSVGSVPAYEQYF.

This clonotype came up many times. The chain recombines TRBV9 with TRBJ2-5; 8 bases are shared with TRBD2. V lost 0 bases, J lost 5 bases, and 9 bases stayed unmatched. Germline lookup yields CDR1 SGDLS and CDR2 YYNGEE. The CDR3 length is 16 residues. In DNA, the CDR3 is TGTGCCAGCAGCGTAGAGGACGGGGGGGTTTGGGAGACCCAGTACTTC. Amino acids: CASSVEDGGVWETQYF.

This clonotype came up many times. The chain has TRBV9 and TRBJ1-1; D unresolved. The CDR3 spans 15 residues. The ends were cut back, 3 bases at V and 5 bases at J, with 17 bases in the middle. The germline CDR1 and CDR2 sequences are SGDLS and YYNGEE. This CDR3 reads CASSASRISFTEAFF. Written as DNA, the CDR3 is TGTGCCAGCAGCGCATCTAGGATTTCTTTTACTGAAGCTTTCTTT. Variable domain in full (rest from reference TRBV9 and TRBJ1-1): DSGVTQTPKHLITATGQRVTLRCSPRSGDLSVYWYQQSLDQGLQFLIQYYNGEERAKGNILERFSAQQFPDLHSELNLSSLELGDSALYFCASSASRISFTEAFFGQGTRLTVV.

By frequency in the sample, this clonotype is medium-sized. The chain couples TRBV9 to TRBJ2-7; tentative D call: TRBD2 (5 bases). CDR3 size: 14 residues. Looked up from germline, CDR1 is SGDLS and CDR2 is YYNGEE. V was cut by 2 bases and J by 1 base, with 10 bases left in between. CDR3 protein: CASSVSPGSYEQYF. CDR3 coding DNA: TGTGCCAGCAGCGTCTCCCCGGGGTCCTACGAGCAGTACTTC.

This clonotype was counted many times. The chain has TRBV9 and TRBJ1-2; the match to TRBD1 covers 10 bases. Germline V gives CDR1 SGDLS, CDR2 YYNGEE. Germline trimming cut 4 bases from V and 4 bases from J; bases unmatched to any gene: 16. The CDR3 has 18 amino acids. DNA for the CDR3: TGTGCCAGCAGCCGCGGGACAGGGGTCTCCACGCCCGTCTATGGCTACACCTTC. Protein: CASSRGTGVSTPVYGYTF.